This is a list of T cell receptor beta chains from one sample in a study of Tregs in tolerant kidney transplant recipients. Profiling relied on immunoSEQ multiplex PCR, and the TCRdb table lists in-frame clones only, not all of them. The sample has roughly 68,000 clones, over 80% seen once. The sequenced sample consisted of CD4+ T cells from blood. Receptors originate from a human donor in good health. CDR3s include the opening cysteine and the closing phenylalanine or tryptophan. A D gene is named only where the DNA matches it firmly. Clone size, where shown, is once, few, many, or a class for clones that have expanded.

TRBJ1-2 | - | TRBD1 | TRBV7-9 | TGTGCCATCCCCCGAACCTCGAGGGGGCTTGACTACACCTTC | CAIPRTSRGLDYTF
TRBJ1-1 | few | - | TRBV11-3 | TGTGCCAGCAGCTCAAATCGATGGGGGGTTGGTGTCAGACGAAACACTGAAGCTTTCTTT | CASSSNRWGVGVRRNTEAFF
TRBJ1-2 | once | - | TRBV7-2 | TGTGCCAGCAGCTTATTGGGGACCTCTAACTATGGCTACACCTTC | CASSLLGTSNYGYTF
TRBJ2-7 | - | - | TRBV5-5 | TGTGCCAGCAGCTTGAACCTCGATAGATACTACGAGCAGTACTTC | CASSLNLDRYYEQYF
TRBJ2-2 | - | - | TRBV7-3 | TGTGCCAGCAGCTTATCGGTGGCTTCCCGAAACACCGGGGAGCTGTTTTTT | CASSLSVASRNTGELFF
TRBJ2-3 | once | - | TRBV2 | TGTGCCAGCAGTGAAGCTACCCCAGGGCAGACGCAGTATTTT | CASSEATPGQTQYF
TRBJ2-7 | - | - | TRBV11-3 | TGTGCCAGCAGCAGGGACTACGAGCAGTACTTC | CASSRDYEQYF
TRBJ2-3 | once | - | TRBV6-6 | TGTGCCAGCAGAGATATCGGGACAGATACGCAGTATTTT | CASRDIGTDTQYF
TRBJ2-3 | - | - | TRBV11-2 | TGTGCCAGCAGCTTAGAAGGCAGAGCGCAGTATTTT | CASSLEGRAQYF
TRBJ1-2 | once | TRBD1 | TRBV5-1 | TGCGCCAGCAGCTTGGGACAGGGGAACTATGGCTACACCTTC | CASSLGQGNYGYTF
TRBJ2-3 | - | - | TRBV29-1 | TGCAGCGTGCAAGGACGTTACACAGATACGCAGTATTTT | CSVQGRYTDTQYF
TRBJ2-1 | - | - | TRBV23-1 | TGCGCCAGCAGTCAATATGCCCCCAGCTCCTACAATGAGCAGTTCTTC | CASSQYAPSSYNEQFF
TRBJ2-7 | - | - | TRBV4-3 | TGCGCCAGCAGCCAAGCGAACGCGGAAGAGCAGTACTTC | CASSQANAEEQYF
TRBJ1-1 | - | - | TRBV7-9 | TGTGCCAGCAGCTTAGGGTTCCAAGTCCCCAACACTGAAGCTTTCTTT | CASSLGFQVPNTEAFF
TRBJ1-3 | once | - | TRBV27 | TGTGCCAGCAGTCTCCGGGGGGGTGGAAACACCATATATTTT | CASSLRGGGNTIYF
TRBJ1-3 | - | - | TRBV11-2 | TGTGCCAGCAGCTTGACAGCCGCTGACACCATATATTTT | CASSLTAADTIYF
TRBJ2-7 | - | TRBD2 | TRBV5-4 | TGTGCCAGCAGCTCTGGACTAGCGGGAGTGTTGTACTTC | CASSSGLAGVLYF
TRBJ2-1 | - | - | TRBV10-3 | TGTGCCATCAGTCCATTCACGTTCGGCAGGGTCTCGAGCTCCTACAATGAGCAGTTCTTC | CAISPFTFGRVSSSYNEQFF
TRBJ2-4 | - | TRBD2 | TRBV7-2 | TGTGCCAGCAGCCTAGGGAGGGGCCCTCTAGCCAAAAACATTCAGTACTTC | CASSLGRGPLAKNIQYF
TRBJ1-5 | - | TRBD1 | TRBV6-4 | TGTGCCAGCAGTGGCTCAAGGGACAGGGTCCAGCCAGTGGGCAATCAGCCCCAGCATTTT | CASSGSRDRVQPVGNQPQHF
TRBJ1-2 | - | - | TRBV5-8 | TGTGCCAGCAGCTACCGATATGGCTACACCTTC | CASSYRYGYTF
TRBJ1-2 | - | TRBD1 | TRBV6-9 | TGTGCCAGCAGTTACAGGGGGACAGGTCCGGGCTACACCTTC | CASSYRGTGPGYTF
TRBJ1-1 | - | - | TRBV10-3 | TGTGCCATCAGTCGACAGACGATGAACACTGAAGCTTTCTTT | CAISRQTMNTEAFF
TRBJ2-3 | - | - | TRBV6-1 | TGTGCCAGCAGAAAGGGGGTTGGTAGCACAGATACGCAGTATTTT | CASRKGVGSTDTQYF
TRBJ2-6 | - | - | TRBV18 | TGTGCCAGCTCACCGGGCAGGCCCTCTGGGGCCAACGTCCTGACTTTC | CASSPGRPSGANVLTF
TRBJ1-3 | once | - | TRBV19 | TGTGCCAGTAGTCCCGACATGGGAAACACCATATATTTT | CASSPDMGNTIYF
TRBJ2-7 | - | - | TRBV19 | TGTGCCAGTAGTATAAGAGGTCACTCGGGCGGAGAGCAGTACTTC | CASSIRGHSGGEQYF
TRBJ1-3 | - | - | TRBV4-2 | TGTGCCAGCAGCCAAGGCGAGGGGGAAATAAACACCATATATTTT | CASSQGEGEINTIYF
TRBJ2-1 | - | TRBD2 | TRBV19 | TGTGCCAGTAGTTATGAAGGGACTAGCGGGGTTTACTACAATGAGCAGTTCTTC | CASSYEGTSGVYYNEQFF
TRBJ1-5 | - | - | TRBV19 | TGTGCCAGTAGTGCCCTATCCGGCGGCAATCAGCCCCAGCATTTT | CASSALSGGNQPQHF
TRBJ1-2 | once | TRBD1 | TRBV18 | TGTGCCAGCTCACCCCGCGGGACAGCGACCGACTATGGCTACACCTTC | CASSPRGTATDYGYTF
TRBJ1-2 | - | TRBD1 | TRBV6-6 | TGTGCCAGCACCCAGATACAGGGGTATTATGGCTACACCTTC | CASTQIQGYYGYTF
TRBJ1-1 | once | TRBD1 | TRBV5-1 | TGCGCCAGCAGCTTGGACACAGGGGGCACTGAAGCTTTCTTT | CASSLDTGGTEAFF
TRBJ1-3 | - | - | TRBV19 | TGTGCCAGTAGTAGAACAGGGGGAAACACCATATATTTT | CASSRTGGNTIYF
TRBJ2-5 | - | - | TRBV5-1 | TGCGCCAGCAGCACGACCCGGGGCGGGGAGACCCAGTACTTC | CASSTTRGGETQYF
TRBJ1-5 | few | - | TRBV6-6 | TGTGCCAGCAGTTTCGTGGGAGTGGGCTATCAGCCCCAGCATTTT | CASSFVGVGYQPQHF
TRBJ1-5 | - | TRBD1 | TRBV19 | TGTGCCAGTAGTATTGGGACAGGGAGCTATCAGCCCCAGCATTTT | CASSIGTGSYQPQHF
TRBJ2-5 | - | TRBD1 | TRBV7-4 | TGTGCCAGCAGCTTAACAGGGGGGTGGGAGACCCAGTACTTC | CASSLTGGWETQYF
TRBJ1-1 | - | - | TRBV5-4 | TGTGCCAGCAGCTTTGGTGCCTCGACGAGGGGAACTGAAGCTTTCTTT | CASSFGASTRGTEAFF
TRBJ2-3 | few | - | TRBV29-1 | TGCAGCGTTGAAAGTTACACTAGCACAGATACGCAGTATTTT | CSVESYTSTDTQYF
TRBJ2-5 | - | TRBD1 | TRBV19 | TGTGCCAGTAGTCAAAGCCCCGGGACAGGGGGCCCCTGGGGGGAGACCCAGTACTTC | CASSQSPGTGGPWGETQYF
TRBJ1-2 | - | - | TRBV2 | TGTGCCAGCAGCCCGAGGACAGACGTTGGCTACACCTTC | CASSPRTDVGYTF